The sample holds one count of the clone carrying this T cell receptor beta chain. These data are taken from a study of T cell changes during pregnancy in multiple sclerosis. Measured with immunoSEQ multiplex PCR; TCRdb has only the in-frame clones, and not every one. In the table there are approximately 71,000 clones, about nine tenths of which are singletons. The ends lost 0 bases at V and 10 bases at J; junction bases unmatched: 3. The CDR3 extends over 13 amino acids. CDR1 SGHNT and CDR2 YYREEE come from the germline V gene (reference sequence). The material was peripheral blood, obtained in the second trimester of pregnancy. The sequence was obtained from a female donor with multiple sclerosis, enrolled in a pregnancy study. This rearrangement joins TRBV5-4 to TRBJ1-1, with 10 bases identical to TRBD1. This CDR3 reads CASSLDRTGGAFF. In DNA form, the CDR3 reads TGTGCCAGCAGCTTGGACCGGACAGGGGGAGCTTTCTTT.